This T cell receptor beta chain was recorded in a study of blood T cells in healthy people across ages. Overall study: Capturing about one barcoded beta molecule per two T cells was achieved by template switching. Findings and caveats of the study: The long-lived group displayed more naive CD4+ cells, plus higher diversity, than the aged donors did. Diversity estimated from one million T cells was considered an underestimate. While age rose, TCR beta diversity per million T cells dropped in a roughly linear way.

PCR was performed a second time for 7 to 11 cycles using a sample-barcoded 5' primer and a J-beta primer mix. TCRdb reprocessed the 5' RACE reads with MiXCR, giving one entry per CDR3 protein. The repertoire includes about 830,000 distinct CDR3 sequences, roughly 60% of them detected once, and approximately 20% sits in the top ten. The CDR3 is 17 amino acids. Germline assignment: CDR1 LGHNA and CDR2 YSLEER. V lost 1 base and J lost 2, with 12 bases in between. A note on this clonotype: Antigen specificity is unknown.

Sequencing was done on a sample of blood. The sequence derives from a man aged 25 to 45 in good health. V gene TRBV4-3 combines with J gene TRBJ2-6; D is ambiguous. The CDR3: CASSQGLRSPGANVLTF. The DNA for the CDR3 is TGCGCCAGCAGCCAAGGACTTCGCTCTCCTGGGGCCAACGTCCTGACTTTC.